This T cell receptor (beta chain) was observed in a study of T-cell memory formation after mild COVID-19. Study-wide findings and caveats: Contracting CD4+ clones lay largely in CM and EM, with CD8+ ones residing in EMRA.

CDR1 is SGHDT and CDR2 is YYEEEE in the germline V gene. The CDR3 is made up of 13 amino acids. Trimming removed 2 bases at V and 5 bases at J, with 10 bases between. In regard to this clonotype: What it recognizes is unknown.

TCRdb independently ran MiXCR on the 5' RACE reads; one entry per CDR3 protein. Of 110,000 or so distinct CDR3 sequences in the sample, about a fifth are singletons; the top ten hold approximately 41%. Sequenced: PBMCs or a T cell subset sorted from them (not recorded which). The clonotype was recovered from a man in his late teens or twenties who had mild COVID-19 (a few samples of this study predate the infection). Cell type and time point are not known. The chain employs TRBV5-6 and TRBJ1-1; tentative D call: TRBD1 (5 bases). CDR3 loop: CASSFGAGTEAFF. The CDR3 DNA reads TGTGCCAGCAGCTTCGGGGCGGGAACTGAAGCTTTCTTT.